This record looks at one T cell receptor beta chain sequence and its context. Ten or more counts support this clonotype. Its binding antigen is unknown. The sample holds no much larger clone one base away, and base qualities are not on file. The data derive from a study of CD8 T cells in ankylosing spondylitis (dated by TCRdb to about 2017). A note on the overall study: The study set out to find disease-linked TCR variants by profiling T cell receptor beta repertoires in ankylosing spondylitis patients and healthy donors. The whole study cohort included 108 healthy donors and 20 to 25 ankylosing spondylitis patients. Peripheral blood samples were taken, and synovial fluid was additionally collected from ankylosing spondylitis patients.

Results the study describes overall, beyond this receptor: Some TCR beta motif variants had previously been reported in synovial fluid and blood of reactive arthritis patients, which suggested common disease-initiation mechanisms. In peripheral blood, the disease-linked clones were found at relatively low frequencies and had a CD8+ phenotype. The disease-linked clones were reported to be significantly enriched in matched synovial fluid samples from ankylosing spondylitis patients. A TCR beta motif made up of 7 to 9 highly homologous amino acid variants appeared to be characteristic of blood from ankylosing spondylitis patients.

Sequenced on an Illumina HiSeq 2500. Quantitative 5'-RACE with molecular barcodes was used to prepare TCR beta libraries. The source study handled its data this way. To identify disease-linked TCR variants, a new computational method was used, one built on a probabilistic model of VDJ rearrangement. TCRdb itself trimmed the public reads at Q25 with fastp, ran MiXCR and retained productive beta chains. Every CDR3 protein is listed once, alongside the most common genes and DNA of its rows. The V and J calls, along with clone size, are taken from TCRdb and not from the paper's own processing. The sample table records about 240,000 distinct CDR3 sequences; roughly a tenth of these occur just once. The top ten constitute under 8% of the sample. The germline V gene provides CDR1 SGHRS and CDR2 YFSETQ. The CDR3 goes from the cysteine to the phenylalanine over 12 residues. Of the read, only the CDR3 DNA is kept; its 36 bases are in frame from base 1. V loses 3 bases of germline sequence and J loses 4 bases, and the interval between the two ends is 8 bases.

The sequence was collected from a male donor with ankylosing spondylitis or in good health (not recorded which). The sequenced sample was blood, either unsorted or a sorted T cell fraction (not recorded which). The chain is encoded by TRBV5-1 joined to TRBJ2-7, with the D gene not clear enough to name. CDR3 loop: CASSSRGYEQYF. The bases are TGCGCCAGCAGCTCGAGAGGTTACGAGCAGTACTTC.